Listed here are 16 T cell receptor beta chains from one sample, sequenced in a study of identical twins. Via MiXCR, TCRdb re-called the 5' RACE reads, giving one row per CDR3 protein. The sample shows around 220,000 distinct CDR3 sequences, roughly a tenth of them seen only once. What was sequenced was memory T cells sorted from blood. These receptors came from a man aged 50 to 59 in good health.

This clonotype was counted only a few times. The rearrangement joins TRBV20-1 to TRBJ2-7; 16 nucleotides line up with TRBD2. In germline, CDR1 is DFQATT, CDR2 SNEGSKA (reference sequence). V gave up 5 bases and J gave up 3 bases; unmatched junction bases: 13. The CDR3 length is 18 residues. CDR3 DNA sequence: TGCAGTGCTGACCCGGGACTAGCGGGAGGGCCTTACCTCTACGAGCAGTACTTC. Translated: CSADPGLAGGPYLYEQYF.

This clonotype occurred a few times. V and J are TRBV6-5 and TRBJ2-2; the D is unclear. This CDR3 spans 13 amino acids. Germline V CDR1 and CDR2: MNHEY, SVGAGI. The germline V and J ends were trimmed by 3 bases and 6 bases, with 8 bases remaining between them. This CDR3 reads CASSYDASGELFF. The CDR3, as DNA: TGTGCCAGCAGTTATGATGCTTCCGGGGAGCTGTTTTTT.

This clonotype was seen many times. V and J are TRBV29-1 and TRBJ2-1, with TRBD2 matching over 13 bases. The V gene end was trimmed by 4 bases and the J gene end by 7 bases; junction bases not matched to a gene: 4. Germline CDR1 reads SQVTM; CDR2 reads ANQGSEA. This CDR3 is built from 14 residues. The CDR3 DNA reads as TGCAGCGTTGGACCGGGACTAGCGGGGAATGAGCAGTTCTTC. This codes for CSVGPGLAGNEQFF.

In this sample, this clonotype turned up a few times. The CDR3 sequence is CASSLEARVRAGDTQYF. Written as DNA, the CDR3 is TGTGCCAGCAGCTTGGAGGCTCGCGTCCGGGCGGGAGATACGCAGTATTTT. This sequence joins TRBV5-5 and TRBJ2-3, with D perhaps TRBD2 (5 bases). With 0 bases removed from V and 5 bases from J, the gap between germline ends came to 19 bases. The CDR3 length is 17 residues. CDR1 SGHKS and CDR2 YYEKEE come from the germline V gene (reference sequence).

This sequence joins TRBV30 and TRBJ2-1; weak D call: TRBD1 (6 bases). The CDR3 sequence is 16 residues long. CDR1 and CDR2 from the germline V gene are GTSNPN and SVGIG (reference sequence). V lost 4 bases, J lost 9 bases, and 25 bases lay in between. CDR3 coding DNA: TGTGCCTGGAAACCCCCCGGGGTCGTCCGAGGGGGTGAGCAGTTCTTC. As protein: CAWKPPGVVRGGEQFF.

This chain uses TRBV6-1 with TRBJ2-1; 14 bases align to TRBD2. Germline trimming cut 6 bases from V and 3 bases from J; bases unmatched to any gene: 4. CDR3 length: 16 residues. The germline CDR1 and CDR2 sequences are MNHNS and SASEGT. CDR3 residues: CASRWTSGRYYNEQFF. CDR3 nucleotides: TGTGCCAGCAGATGGACTAGCGGGAGGTACTACAATGAGCAGTTCTTC.

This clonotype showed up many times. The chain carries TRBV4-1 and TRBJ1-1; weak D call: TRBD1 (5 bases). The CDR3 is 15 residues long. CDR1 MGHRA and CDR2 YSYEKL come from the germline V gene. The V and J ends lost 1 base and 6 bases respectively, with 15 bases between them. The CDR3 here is CASSQGVARGSEAFF. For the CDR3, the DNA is TGCGCCAGCAGCCAAGGTGTTGCTAGGGGATCTGAAGCTTTCTTT.

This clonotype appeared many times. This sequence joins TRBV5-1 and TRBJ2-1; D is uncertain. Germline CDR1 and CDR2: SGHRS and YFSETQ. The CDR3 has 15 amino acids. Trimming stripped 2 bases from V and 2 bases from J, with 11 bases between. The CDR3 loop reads CASSFGDLAYNEQFF. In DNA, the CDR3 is TGCGCCAGCAGCTTCGGCGACCTCGCCTACAATGAGCAGTTCTTC.

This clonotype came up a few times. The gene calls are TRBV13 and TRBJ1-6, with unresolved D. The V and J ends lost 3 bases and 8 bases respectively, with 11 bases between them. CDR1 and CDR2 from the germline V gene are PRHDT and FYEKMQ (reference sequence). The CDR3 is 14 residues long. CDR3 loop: CASSLTAWDSPLHF. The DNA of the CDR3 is TGTGCCAGCAGCTTGACCGCATGGGATTCACCCCTCCACTTT.

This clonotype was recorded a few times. This CDR3 reads CASSPLGNGEAFF. DNA for the CDR3: TGTGCCAGCAGCCCCCTAGGCAACGGAGAAGCTTTCTTT. This chain joins TRBV3-1 and TRBJ1-1; no reliable D call. Germline assignment: CDR1 LGHDT and CDR2 YNNKEL (reference sequence). This CDR3 has 13 amino acids. Trimming left V 4 bases short and J 8 bases short, with 14 bases between.

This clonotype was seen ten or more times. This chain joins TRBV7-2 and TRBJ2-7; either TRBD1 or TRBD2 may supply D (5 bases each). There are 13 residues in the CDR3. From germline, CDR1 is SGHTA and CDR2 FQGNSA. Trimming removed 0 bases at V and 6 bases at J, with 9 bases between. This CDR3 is CASSLAGVGEQYF. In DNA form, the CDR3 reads TGTGCCAGCAGCTTAGCGGGGGTGGGCGAGCAGTACTTC.

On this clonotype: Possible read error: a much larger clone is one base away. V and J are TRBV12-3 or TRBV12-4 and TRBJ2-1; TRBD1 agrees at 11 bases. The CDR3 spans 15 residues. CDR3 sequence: CVSSLRDRGSNEQFF. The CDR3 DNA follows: TGTGTCAGCAGTTTACGGGACAGGGGGAGCAATGAGCAGTTCTTC.

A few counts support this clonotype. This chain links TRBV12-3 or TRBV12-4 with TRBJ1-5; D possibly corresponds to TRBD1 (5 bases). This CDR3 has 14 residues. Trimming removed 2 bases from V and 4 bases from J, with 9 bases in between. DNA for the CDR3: TGTGCCAGCAGTTTACAGGGATGGAATCAGCCCCAGCATTTT. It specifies CASSLQGWNQPQHF.

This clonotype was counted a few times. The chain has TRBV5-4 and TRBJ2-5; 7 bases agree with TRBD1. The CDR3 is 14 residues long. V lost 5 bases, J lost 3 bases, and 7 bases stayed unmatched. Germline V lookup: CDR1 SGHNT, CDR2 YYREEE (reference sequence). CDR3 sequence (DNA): TGTGCCAGCAGATTCCTGGGACAGAAAGAGACCCAGTACTTC. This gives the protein CASRFLGQKETQYF.

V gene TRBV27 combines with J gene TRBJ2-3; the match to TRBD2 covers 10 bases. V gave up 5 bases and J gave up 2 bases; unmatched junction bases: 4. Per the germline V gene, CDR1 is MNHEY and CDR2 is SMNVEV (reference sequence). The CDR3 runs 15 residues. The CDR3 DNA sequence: TGTGCCAGCAGTACGACTAGCGGGCTCACAGATACGCAGTATTTT. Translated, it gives CASSTTSGLTDTQYF.

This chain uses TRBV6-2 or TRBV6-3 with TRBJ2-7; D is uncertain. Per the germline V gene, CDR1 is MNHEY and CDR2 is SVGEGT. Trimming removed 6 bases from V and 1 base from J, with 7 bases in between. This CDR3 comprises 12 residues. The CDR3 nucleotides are TGTGCCAGCAGGCCGTCTTCCTACGAGCAGTACTTC. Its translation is CASRPSSYEQYF.